The present entry profiles one TCR beta chain with its context. The authors' processing: Reference gene primer amplification gave estimated nucleated cell counts. The protocol was immunoSEQ multiplex PCR, while the TCRdb copy is restricted to in-frame clones and leaves out a portion. V, J and clone size derive from that table, while D and trimming were established from the DNA sequence. The table records fewer than 300,000 clones, roughly 80% of them present only once. These data belong to a study of blood T cell repertoires in COVID-19. Study-level background: COVID-19 samples collected from the United States, Italy and Spain covered acute and convalescent phases.

The sample comprised PBMCs or T cells enriched from blood (not recorded which). The receptor was derived from a middle-aged man who had been exposed to COVID-19.

In nucleotides, the CDR3 is TGTGCCAGCAGCCTCGGGAGCGGGACAACAGATACGCAGTATTTT. This translates into CASSLGSGTTDTQYF. The V and J genes are TRBV9 and TRBJ2-3, with D maybe TRBD2 (7 bases). Trimming took 4 bases from V and 3 from J, leaving 15 bases between them. The CDR3 runs to 15 residues. Looked up from germline, CDR1 is SGDLS and CDR2 is YYNGEE.